This T cell receptor (beta chain) was observed in a study of CD8+CD57+ T cells in acquired aplastic anemia. It was genomic DNA that served as the template for profiling TCR beta VDJ and CDR3. TCRdb re-analysed the reads in MiXCR, keeping a single row per CDR3 protein. The repertoire holds 200,000 to 250,000 distinct CDR3 sequences, with roughly 35% as singletons. V was pared by 0 bases and J by 6 bases, with 13 bases between. Germline V CDR1 and CDR2: LNHNV, YYDKDF (reference sequence). This CDR3 spans 15 amino acids. The sequenced sample consisted of sorted CD4+, CD8+, or CD8+CD57+ T cells (not recorded which) from PBMCs. This receptor was identified in a human donor in good health, serving as a control. This sequence joins TRBV15 and TRBJ2-3; D unresolved. The CDR3 DNA is TGTGCCACCAGCAGAGATACCAGCCCCGCGGATACGCAGTATTTT. Translation gives CATSRDTSPADTQYF.